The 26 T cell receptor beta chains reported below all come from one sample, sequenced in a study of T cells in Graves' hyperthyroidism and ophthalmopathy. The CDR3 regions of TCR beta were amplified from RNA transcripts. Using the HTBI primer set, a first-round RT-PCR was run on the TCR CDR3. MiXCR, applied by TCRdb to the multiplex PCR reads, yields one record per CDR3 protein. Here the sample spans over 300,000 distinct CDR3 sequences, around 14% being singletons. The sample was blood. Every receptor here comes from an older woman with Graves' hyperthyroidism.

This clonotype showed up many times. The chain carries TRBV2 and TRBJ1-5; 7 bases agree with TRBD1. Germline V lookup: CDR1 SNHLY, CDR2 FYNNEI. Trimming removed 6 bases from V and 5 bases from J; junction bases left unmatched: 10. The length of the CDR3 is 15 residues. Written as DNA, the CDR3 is TGTGCCAGCAGGAGGGAACAGGGGACGGATCAGCCCCAGCATTTT. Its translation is CASRREQGTDQPQHF.

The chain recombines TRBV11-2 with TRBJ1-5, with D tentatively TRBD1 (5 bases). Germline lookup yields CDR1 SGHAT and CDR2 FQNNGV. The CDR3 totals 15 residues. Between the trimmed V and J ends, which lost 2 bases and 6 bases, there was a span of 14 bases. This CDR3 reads CASSLISGPFQPQHF. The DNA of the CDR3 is TGTGCCAGCAGCTTAATCTCAGGGCCTTTTCAGCCCCAGCATTTT. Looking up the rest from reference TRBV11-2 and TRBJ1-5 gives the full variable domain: EAGVAQSPRYKIIEKRQSVAFWCNPISGHATLYWYQQILGQGPKLLIQFQNNGVVDDSQLPKDRFSAERLKGVDSTLKIQPAKLEDSAVYLCASSLISGPFQPQHFGDGTRLSIL.

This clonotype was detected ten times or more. CDR3 protein: CASSLQGLATHEQYF. The CDR3 DNA reads as TGCGCCAGCAGCTTGCAAGGACTAGCGACCCACGAGCAGTACTTC. V gene TRBV5-1 combines with J gene TRBJ2-7, with 9 bases that match TRBD2. Germline V gene lookup returns CDR1 SGHRS and CDR2 YFSETQ. J lost 5 bases, V lost 1 base, and 7 bases had no gene match. The CDR3 is 15 residues long.

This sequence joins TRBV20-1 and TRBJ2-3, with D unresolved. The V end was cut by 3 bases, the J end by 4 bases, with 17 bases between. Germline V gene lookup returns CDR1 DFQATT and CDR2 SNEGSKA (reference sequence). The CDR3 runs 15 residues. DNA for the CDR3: TGCAGTGCTAGCCCTTACTTGGGTCTCGCAGATACGCAGTATTTT. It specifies CSASPYLGLADTQYF.

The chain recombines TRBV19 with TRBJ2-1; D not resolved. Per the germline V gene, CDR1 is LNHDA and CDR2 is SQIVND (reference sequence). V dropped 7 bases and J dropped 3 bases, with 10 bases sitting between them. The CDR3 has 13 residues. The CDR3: CASKGTHYNEQFF. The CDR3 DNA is TGTGCCAGTAAGGGCACCCACTACAATGAGCAGTTCTTC.

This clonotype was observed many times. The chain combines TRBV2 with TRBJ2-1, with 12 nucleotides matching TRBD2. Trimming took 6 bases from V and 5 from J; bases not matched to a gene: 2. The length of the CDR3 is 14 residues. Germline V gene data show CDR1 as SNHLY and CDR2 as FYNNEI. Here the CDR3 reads CASSWTSGDNEQFF. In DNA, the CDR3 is TGTGCCAGCAGCTGGACTAGCGGGGACAATGAGCAGTTCTTC. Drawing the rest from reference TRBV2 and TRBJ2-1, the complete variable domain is EPEVTQTPSHQVTQMGQEVILRCVPISNHLYFYWYRQILGQKVEFLVSFYNNEISEKSEIFDDQFSVERPDGSNFTLKIRSTKLEDSAMYFCASSWTSGDNEQFFGPGTRLTVL.

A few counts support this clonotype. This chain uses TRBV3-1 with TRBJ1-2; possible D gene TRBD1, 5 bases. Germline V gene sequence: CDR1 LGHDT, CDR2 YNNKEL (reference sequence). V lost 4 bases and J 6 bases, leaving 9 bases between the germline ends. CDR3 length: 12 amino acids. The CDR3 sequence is CASSRKGNGYTF. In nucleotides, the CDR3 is TGTGCCAGCAGCCGGAAGGGGAATGGCTACACCTTC.

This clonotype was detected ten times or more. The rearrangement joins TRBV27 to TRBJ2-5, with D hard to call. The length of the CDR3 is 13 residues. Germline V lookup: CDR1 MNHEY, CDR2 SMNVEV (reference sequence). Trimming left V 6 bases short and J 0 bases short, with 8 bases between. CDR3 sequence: CASSPTYQETQYF. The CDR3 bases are TGTGCCAGCAGCCCTACTTACCAAGAGACCCAGTACTTC.

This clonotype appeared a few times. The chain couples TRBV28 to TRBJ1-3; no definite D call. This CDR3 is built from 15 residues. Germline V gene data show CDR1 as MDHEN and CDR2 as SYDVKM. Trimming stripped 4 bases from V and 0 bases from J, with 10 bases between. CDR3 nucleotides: TGTGCCAGCAGTTCGGGCGGCTTCTCTGGAAACACCATATATTTT. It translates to CASSSGGFSGNTIYF.

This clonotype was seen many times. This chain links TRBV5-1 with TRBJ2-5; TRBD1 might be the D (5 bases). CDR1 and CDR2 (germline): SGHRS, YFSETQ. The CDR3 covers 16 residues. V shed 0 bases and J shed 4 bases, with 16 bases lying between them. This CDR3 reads CASSLALRVIGETQYF. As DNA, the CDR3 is TGCGCCAGCAGCTTGGCCCTCAGGGTAATAGGAGAGACCCAGTACTTC.

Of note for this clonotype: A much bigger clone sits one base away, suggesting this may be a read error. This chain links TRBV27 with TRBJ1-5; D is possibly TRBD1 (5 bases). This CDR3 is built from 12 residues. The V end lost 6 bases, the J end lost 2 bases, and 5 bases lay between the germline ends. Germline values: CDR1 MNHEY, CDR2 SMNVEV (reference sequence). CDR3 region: CASRGGNQPQHF. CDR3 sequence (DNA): TGTGCCAGCAGGGGGGGCAATCAGCCCCAGCATTTT.

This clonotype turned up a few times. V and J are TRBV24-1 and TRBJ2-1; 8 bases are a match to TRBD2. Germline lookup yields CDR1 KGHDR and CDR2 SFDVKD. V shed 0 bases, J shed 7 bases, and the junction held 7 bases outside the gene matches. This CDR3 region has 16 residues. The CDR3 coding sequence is TGTGCCACCAGTGATTTGCAAAGTAGCGGGATTAATGAGCAGTTCTTC. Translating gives CATSDLQSSGINEQFF.

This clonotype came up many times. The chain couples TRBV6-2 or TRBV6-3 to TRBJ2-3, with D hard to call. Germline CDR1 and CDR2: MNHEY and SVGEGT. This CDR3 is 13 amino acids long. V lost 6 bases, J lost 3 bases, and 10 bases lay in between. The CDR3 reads CASSLILTDTQYF. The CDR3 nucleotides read TGTGCCAGCAGCCTCATACTTACAGATACGCAGTATTTT.

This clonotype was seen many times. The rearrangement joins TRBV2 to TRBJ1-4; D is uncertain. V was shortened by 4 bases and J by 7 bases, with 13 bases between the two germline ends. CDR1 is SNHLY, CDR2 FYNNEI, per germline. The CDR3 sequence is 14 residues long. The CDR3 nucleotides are TGTGCCAGCAGTGTTGGGGTTGCGGGTGAAAAACTGTTTTTT. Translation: CASSVGVAGEKLFF.

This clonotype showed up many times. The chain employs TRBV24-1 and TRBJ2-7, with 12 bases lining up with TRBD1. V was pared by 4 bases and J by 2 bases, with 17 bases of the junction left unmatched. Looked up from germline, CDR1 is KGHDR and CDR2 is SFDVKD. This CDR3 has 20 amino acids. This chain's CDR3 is CATSENPGTGGVRTTYEQYF. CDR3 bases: TGTGCCACCAGTGAAAACCCCGGGACAGGGGGCGTCCGGACAACCTACGAGCAGTACTTC.

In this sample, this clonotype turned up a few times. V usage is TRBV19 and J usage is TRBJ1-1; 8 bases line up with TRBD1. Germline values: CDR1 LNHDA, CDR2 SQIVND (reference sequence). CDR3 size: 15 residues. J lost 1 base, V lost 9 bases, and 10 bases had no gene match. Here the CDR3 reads CASTSHGTGNTEAFF. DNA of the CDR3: TGTGCCAGCACCAGCCATGGGACAGGGAACACTGAAGCTTTCTTT.

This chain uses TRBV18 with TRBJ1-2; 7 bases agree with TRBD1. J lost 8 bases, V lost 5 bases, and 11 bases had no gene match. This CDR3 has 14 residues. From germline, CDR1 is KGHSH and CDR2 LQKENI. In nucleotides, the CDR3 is TGTGCCAGCTCAGTAGGGACAGATCCTTGGGGCTACACCTTC. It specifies CASSVGTDPWGYTF.

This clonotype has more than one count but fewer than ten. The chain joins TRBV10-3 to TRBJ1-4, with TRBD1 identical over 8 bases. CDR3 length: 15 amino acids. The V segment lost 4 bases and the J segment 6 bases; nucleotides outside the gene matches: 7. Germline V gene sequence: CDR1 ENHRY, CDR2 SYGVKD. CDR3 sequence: CAISAAGTGDEKLFF. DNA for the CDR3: TGTGCCATCAGTGCCGCCGGGACAGGTGATGAAAAACTGTTTTTT.

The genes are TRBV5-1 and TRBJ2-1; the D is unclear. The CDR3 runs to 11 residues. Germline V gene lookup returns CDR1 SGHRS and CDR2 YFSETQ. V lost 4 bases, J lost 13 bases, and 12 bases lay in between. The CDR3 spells CASSTGRQQFF. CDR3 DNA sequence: TGCGCCAGCAGCACCGGACGGCAACAGTTCTTC. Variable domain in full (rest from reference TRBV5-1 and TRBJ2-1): KAGVTQTPRYLIKTRGQQVTLSCSPISGHRSVSWYQQTPGQGLQFLFEYFSETQRNKGNFPGRFSGRQFSNSRSEMNVSTLELGDSALYLCASSTGRQQFFGPGTRLTVL.

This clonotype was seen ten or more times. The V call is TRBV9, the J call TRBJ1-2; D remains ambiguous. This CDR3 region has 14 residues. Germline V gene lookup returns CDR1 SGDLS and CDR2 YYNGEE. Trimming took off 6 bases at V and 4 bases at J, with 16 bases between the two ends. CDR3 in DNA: TGTGCCAGCACCCTAGAGGAGGAGGGCTATGGCTACACCTTC. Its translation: CASTLEEEGYGYTF.

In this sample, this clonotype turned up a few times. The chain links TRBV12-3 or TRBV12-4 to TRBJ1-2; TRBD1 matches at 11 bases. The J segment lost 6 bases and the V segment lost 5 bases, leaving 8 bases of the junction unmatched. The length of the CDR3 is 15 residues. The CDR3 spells CASSAGTGGEDGYTF. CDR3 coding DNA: TGTGCCAGCAGTGCCGGGACAGGGGGGGAAGATGGCTACACCTTC.

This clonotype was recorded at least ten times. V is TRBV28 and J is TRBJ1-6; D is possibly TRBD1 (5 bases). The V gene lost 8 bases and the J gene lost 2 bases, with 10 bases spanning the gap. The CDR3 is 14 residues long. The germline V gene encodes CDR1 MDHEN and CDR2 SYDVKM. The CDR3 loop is CASGTSTYNSPLHF. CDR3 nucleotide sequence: TGTGCCAGCGGGACCTCGACCTATAATTCACCCCTCCACTTT.

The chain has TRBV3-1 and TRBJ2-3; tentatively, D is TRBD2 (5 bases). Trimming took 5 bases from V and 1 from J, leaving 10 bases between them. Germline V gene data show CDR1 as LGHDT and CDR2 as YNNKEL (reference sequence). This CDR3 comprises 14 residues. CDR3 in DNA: TGTGCCAGCAGCAACTGGACTCGCACAGATACGCAGTATTTT. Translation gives CASSNWTRTDTQYF.

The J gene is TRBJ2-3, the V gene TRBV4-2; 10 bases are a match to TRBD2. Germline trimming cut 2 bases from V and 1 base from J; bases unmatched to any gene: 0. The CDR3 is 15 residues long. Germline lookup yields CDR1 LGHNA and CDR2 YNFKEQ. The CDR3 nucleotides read TGTGCCAGCAGCCAAACTAGCGGGGGCACAGATACGCAGTATTTT. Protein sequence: CASSQTSGGTDTQYF.

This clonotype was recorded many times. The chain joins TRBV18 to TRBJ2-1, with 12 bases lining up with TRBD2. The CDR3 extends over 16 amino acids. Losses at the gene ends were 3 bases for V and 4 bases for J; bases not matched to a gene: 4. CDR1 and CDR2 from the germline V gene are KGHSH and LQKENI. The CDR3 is CASSPLAGGDYNEQFF. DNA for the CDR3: TGTGCCAGCTCACCTCTAGCGGGAGGGGATTACAATGAGCAGTTCTTC.

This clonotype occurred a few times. DNA of the CDR3: TGTGCCAGCAGTGGGGGCGCCTACGAGCAGTACTTC. Its translation: CASSGGAYEQYF. The V gene is TRBV6-1, the J gene TRBJ2-7; maybe TRBD1 (5 bases). The CDR3 extends over 12 amino acids. Germline CDR1 reads MNHNS; CDR2 reads SASEGT. Trimming left V 4 bases short and J 2 bases short, with 6 bases between.